This T cell receptor beta chain stems from a study of T cells in Graves' hyperthyroidism and ophthalmopathy. Findings and limits, study-wide: The model made its ophthalmopathy prediction, and onset followed a median roughly 6.5 months later.

The source material, RNA transcripts, was used to amplify TCR beta CDR3 regions. TCR CDR3 underwent first-round RT-PCR with the HTBI primer set. TCRdb reprocessed the multiplex PCR reads with MiXCR, giving one entry per CDR3 protein. Of about 580,000 distinct CDR3 sequences in the sample, roughly 14% are singletons; the top ten hold roughly 5.7%. The study enrolled patients aged 18 to 65 with newly diagnosed hyperthyroidism of under 2 months' duration. Uncontrolled infection, other autoimmune disease, pregnancy or lactation excluded patients. Orbital computed tomography, thyroid ultrasound, serum thyroxine and TRAb, and clinical symptoms together informed the diagnoses. The CDR3 length is 16 residues. Germline-derived CDR1 and CDR2 are DFQATT and SNEGSKA (reference sequence). V dropped 3 bases and J dropped 3; count of bases not matched to a gene: 9. Concerning this clonotype: The target antigen is unknown.

The clonotype originates from a woman in her 30s with Graves' hyperthyroidism that later progressed to Graves' ophthalmopathy. Sample: blood. The chain couples TRBV20-1 to TRBJ2-7; TRBD2 matches 12 bases. The CDR3 DNA sequence: TGCAGTGCTAGGAACCCGACTAGCGGGAGCTTCTACGAGCAGTACTTC. This gives the protein CSARNPTSGSFYEQYF.